This TCR beta chain was documented in a study of early T cells in non-severe SARS-CoV-2 infection. Study details: Sequencing of bulk RNA from unsorted whole blood was done, without chain pairing. General study points: Sequences matched to VDJdb favored anti-spike CD8 responses, while private and CD4 specificities were missed.

V was clipped by 3 bases and J by 2 bases; unmatched bases: 10. The CDR3 sequence is 16 residues long. The germline V gene has CDR1 SGHTA and CDR2 FQGTGA. Comment on this clonotype: Its antigen remains unknown.

Individual cDNA molecules received unique molecular identifiers. TCRdb processed the 5' RACE reads anew with MiXCR; each CDR3 protein has one entry. The table has about 61,000 distinct CDR3 sequences, around 12% seen once. Source: whole blood, taken at baseline. The sequence was collected from an adult who was a healthcare worker with PCR-confirmed SARS-CoV-2 infection or an uninfected control (not recorded which). The donor label of this sample is uncertain. V is TRBV7-3 and J is TRBJ2-7, with TRBD1 identical over 7 bases. The CDR3 region is CASSFPGTATAYEQYV. In nucleotides, the CDR3 is TGTGCCAGCAGCTTCCCCGGGACAGCTACGGCCTACGAGCAGTACGTC.